This passage covers 32 T cell receptor beta chains from one sample sequenced in a study of T cells in Graves' hyperthyroidism and ophthalmopathy (dated by TCRdb to the late 2010s). The library was prepared using multiplex PCR. The sequencer listed for this sample is Illumina HiSeq 2000. Amplification of TCR beta CDR3 regions was carried out from RNA transcripts. The TCR CDR3 was subjected to a first round of RT-PCR using the HTBI primer set and the Qiagen OneStep RT-PCR kit. The public reads were run again by TCRdb, first through fastp at Q25 and then through MiXCR, and only productive beta chains were kept. All rows with the same CDR3 protein become a single entry with the most common DNA and genes. The sample table shows 550,000 to 600,000 distinct CDR3 sequences, and around 45% are seen once. Together, the top ten hold 15% to 20% of the sample. Source material: peripheral blood or thyroid tissue (not recorded which). These receptors originate from an adult woman with Graves' disease, either hyperthyroidism or ophthalmopathy (not recorded which).

V is TRBV25-1 and J is TRBJ1-2; TRBD1 matches 7 bases. Germline loops: CDR1 MGHDK, CDR2 SYGVNS. V lost 6 bases and J lost 6; bases outside the gene matches: 10. The CDR3 loop spans 14 amino acids. The CDR3 DNA is TGTGCCAGCAGAGGGAGCGACAGGGATAATGGCTACACCTTC. Translation: CASRGSDRDNGYTF.

The chain couples TRBV20-1 to TRBJ1-5; D not certain. Trimming took 3 bases from V and 5 from J, leaving 14 bases between them. The germline V gene encodes CDR1 DFQATT and CDR2 SNEGSKA (reference sequence). The CDR3 sequence is 14 residues long. The CDR3 is CSASALEGYQPQHF. CDR3 in DNA: TGCAGTGCTAGCGCCCTAGAAGGGTATCAGCCCCAGCATTTT.

The chain is built from TRBV20-1 and TRBJ1-2; D is unclear. Per the germline V gene, CDR1 is DFQATT and CDR2 is SNEGSKA (reference sequence). The CDR3 has 13 residues. V was shortened by 1 base and J by 2 bases, with 8 bases between the two germline ends. The CDR3 DNA follows: TGCAGTGCTAGAGCGTCAGTAAACTATGGCTACACCTTC. Translated, it gives CSARASVNYGYTF.

In this sample, this clonotype turned up many times. The chain carries TRBV2 and TRBJ2-7; D is undetermined. The length of the CDR3 is 15 residues. Germline V gives CDR1 SNHLY, CDR2 FYNNEI. Trimming left V 6 bases short and J 3 bases short, with 18 bases between. CDR3: CASSAPWRSIYEQYF. The CDR3, as DNA: TGTGCCAGCAGCGCCCCCTGGCGGAGCATCTACGAGCAGTACTTC. Full variable domain (outside the CDR3, taken from reference TRBV2 and TRBJ2-7): EPEVTQTPSHQVTQMGQEVILRCVPISNHLYFYWYRQILGQKVEFLVSFYNNEISEKSEIFDDQFSVERPDGSNFTLKIRSTKLEDSAMYFCASSAPWRSIYEQYFGPGTRLTVT.

This clonotype was detected many times. V is TRBV10-2 and J is TRBJ1-6; TRBD1 matches at 7 bases. From germline, CDR1 is WSHSY and CDR2 SAAADI. J was trimmed by 5 bases and V by 9 bases; bases with no gene match: 4. This CDR3 comprises 13 residues. As DNA, the CDR3 is TGCGCCAGGGGACAGAGTGATAATTCACCCCTCCACTTT. The encoded protein is CARGQSDNSPLHF.

To note about this clonotype: Just one base apart from a much larger clone, this may be a read error. The V gene is TRBV11-3, the J gene TRBJ2-7; no firm D call. The CDR3 runs to 13 residues. Trimming removed 5 bases from V and 1 base from J, with 9 bases in between. CDR1 and CDR2 from the germline V gene are SGHNT and YENEEA. Written as DNA, the CDR3 is TGTGCCAGCAGCGAAGCAGAGTCCTACGAGCAGTACTTC. This sequence encodes CASSEAESYEQYF.

J is TRBJ1-5 and V is TRBV25-1; D ambiguous. Germline CDR1 is MGHDK and CDR2 is SYGVNS. V was cut by 4 bases and J by 0 bases, with 37 bases left in between. The CDR3 runs to 24 residues. CDR3 amino acids: CASSGKSGLIASSAELHSNQPQHF. Written as DNA, the CDR3 is TGTGCCAGCAGTGGAAAGTCCGGGCTGATTGCTAGTAGCGCAGAGTTACATAGCAATCAGCCCCAGCATTTT.

The V and J genes are TRBV19 and TRBJ2-7; a weak D match, TRBD1 (6 bases). The CDR3 has 14 residues. Germline V CDR1 and CDR2: LNHDA, SQIVND (reference sequence). V dropped 4 bases and J dropped 1 base, with 11 bases sitting between them. The CDR3 nucleotides are TGTGCCAGTAGTAAGACGACAGGATCCTACGAGCAGTACTTC. This translates into CASSKTTGSYEQYF.

This clonotype has at least ten counts. The chain carries TRBV20-1 and TRBJ2-7; 8 nucleotides agree with TRBD2. The V gene end was trimmed by 6 bases and the J gene end by 6 bases; junction bases not matched to a gene: 4. CDR3 length: 11 amino acids. Looked up from germline, CDR1 is DFQATT and CDR2 is SNEGSKA (reference sequence). DNA for the CDR3: TGCAGTGCCGGGGGGGGGGGCGAGCAGTACTTC. Its translation: CSAGGGGEQYF.

This clonotype was seen many times. V usage is TRBV11-2 and J usage is TRBJ2-7; 7 bases align to TRBD1. The CDR3 is made up of 15 amino acids. Germline lookup yields CDR1 SGHAT and CDR2 FQNNGV. V lost 5 bases, J lost 4 bases, and 11 bases stayed unmatched. The CDR3 region has the DNA TGTGCCAGCAGCCCTCTGCGGAAGACAGGGTACGAGCAGTACTTC. This translates into CASSPLRKTGYEQYF.

The chain combines TRBV7-2 with TRBJ1-2; perhaps TRBD1 as D (6 bases). CDR1 SGHTA and CDR2 FQGNSA come from the germline V gene. This CDR3 has 13 residues. V shed 5 bases and J shed 8 bases, with 15 bases lying between them. This CDR3 is CASSPREGGGYTF. CDR3 coding DNA: TGTGCCAGCAGCCCTCGAGAGGGGGGCGGCTACACCTTC.

V is TRBV10-2 and J is TRBJ2-2; D gene ambiguous. Germline values: CDR1 WSHSY, CDR2 SAAADI. This CDR3 spans 14 amino acids. V was pared by 0 bases and J by 8 bases, with 10 bases between. DNA for the CDR3: TGCGCCAGCAGTGAGTCGCGGTGGGCAGGGGAGCTGTTTTTT. Translation gives CASSESRWAGELFF.

This clonotype was seen ten or more times. The rearrangement uses TRBV5-1 and TRBJ2-7; D may be TRBD1 (6 bases). Trimming took off 5 bases at V and 2 bases at J, with 8 bases between the two ends. The CDR3 has 12 residues. The germline V gene has CDR1 SGHRS and CDR2 YFSETQ. CDR3 in amino acids: CASRDRPYEQYF. CDR3 nucleotides: TGCGCCAGCAGGGACAGACCCTACGAGCAGTACTTC.

Here the CDR3 DNA reads TGTGCCAGCAGCTCAAGACAGGGTTTATGGGAGACCCAGTACTTC. Protein: CASSSRQGLWETQYF. V is TRBV7-3 and J is TRBJ2-5; 7 bases fit TRBD1. With 4 bases clipped from V and 5 bases from J, the junction kept 10 bases outside the gene matches. From germline, CDR1 is SGHTA and CDR2 FQGTGA. CDR3 length: 15 amino acids.

The J gene is TRBJ2-6, the V gene TRBV19; 7 bases align to TRBD2. V was pared by 7 bases and J by 0 bases, with 15 bases of the junction left unmatched. The CDR3 runs to 19 residues. Germline V CDR1 and CDR2: LNHDA, SQIVND (reference sequence). The CDR3 here is CASTPPKGAGYSGANVLTF. CDR3 in DNA: TGTGCCAGTACCCCACCCAAAGGAGCGGGGTACTCTGGGGCCAACGTCCTGACTTTC.

This chain connects TRBV29-1 to TRBJ1-3; D is unclear. The CDR3 covers 13 residues. Germline loops: CDR1 SQVTM, CDR2 ANQGSEA. Trimming left V 5 bases short and J 4 bases short, with 12 bases between. CDR3 coding DNA: TGCAGCGTTATGGAGACGGTGGGAAACACCATATATTTT. Protein product: CSVMETVGNTIYF.

J is TRBJ1-1 and V is TRBV5-1; 9 bases agree with TRBD1. After removal of 4 bases from V and 4 bases from J, the junction contained 11 bases not matched to a gene. The germline gives CDR1 SGHRS, CDR2 YFSETQ. This CDR3 has 16 residues. The CDR3 DNA sequence: TGCGCCAGCAGCCGCTGGGGGGACAGGGTGGGCACTGAAGCTTTCTTT. Translated, it gives CASSRWGDRVGTEAFF.

The chain combines TRBV11-2 with TRBJ1-1, with a tentative D call TRBD1 (5 bases). V gave up 1 base and J gave up 10 bases, with 13 bases separating them. The V gene's germline CDR1 is SGHAT and CDR2 FQNNGV. CDR3 length: 13 residues. The CDR3 sequence is CASSLAGAGGAFF. CDR3 sequence (DNA): TGTGCCAGCAGCTTAGCTGGGGCGGGGGGAGCTTTCTTT.

Turning to this clonotype: This could be a read error, since a much larger clone is one nucleotide away. The V and J genes are TRBV20-1 and TRBJ2-5, with D possibly TRBD2 on 6 matching bases. The length of the CDR3 is 15 residues. CDR1 is DFQATT, CDR2 SNEGSKA, per germline (reference sequence). V gave up 3 bases and J gave up 4 bases, with 18 bases separating them. The CDR3 sequence: CSASDRTRGGETQYF. In DNA form, the CDR3 reads TGCAGTGCTAGCGATCGTACGAGGGGAGGAGAGACCCAGTACTTC.

This clonotype was counted many times. This rearrangement joins TRBV7-9 to TRBJ1-5, with D perhaps matching TRBD1 (5 bases). V was shortened by 10 bases and J by 5 bases, with 18 bases between the two germline ends. The CDR3 length is 14 residues. The germline CDR1 and CDR2 sequences are SEHNR and FQNEAQ (reference sequence). CDR3 DNA: TGTGCCACAGCACCTCCCCAGGGAGATCAGCCCCAGCATTTT. Protein: CATAPPQGDQPQHF.

The CDR3 spells CASSSSGVGQPQYF. The CDR3 DNA reads as TGTGCCAGCAGTTCCTCGGGGGTCGGTCAGCCCCAGTACTTC. The rearrangement joins TRBV12-3 or TRBV12-4 to TRBJ2-5, with D maybe TRBD2 (6 bases). Trimming took off 4 bases at V and 9 bases at J, with 18 bases between the two ends. This CDR3 has 14 residues.

This rearrangement joins TRBV9 to TRBJ1-4; D uncertain. The CDR3 is 16 residues long. The germline V and J ends were trimmed by 0 bases and 7 bases, with 16 bases remaining between them. The germline V gene encodes CDR1 SGDLS and CDR2 YYNGEE. DNA for the CDR3: TGTGCCAGCAGCGTAGACTGGGATCCGGGCACTGAAAAACTGTTTTTT. Translation gives CASSVDWDPGTEKLFF.

This clonotype was recorded only once. This may arise from a read error, as a much more abundant clone is one base away. This sequence joins TRBV7-9 and TRBJ2-5; a weak D match, TRBD2 (6 bases). Germline CDR1 reads SEHNR; CDR2 reads FQNEAQ (reference sequence). CDR3 length: 15 amino acids. The CDR3 reads CASSPGVAEKEAQYF. The DNA for the CDR3 is TGCGCCAGCAGCCCGGGTGTAGCGGAAAAAGAGGCCCAGTACTTC.

This clonotype has a handful of counts. No DNA is shown, since the ends of the CDR3 on it are uncertain; the CDR3 is the one TCRdb lists. The chain couples TRBV7-2 to TRBJ1-6; whether TRBD1, the table's D call, matches the DNA was not checked. The CDR3 length is 14 residues, termini included. Germline CDR1 and CDR2: SGHTA and FQGNSA. The CDR3 sequence is CASSLVGQGATPHF.

This clonotype was seen ten or more times. The chain recombines TRBV10-3 with TRBJ2-5, with 10 nucleotides matching TRBD2. The V gene end was trimmed by 8 bases and the J gene end by 5 bases; junction bases not matched to a gene: 11. The CDR3 has 15 residues. CDR1 and CDR2 from the germline V gene are ENHRY and SYGVKD. CDR3 sequence (DNA): TGTGCCATCCGGAGAGCGGGAGGGCCGGGGGAGACCCAGTACTTC. Its translation is CAIRRAGGPGETQYF.

This chain connects TRBV29-1 to TRBJ1-5, with a tentative D call TRBD1 (5 bases). The germline V and J ends were trimmed by 8 bases and 9 bases, with 14 bases remaining between them. The germline V gene has CDR1 SQVTM and CDR2 ANQGSEA. The CDR3 extends over 11 amino acids. This CDR3 is CSLGEAWPQHF. The CDR3 nucleotides are TGCAGCTTAGGGGAGGCATGGCCCCAGCATTTT.

V usage is TRBV7-6 and J usage is TRBJ1-2, with 8 bases aligning to TRBD1. The germline V gene encodes CDR1 SGHVS and CDR2 FNYEAQ. Trimming removed 2 bases from V and 7 bases from J; junction bases left unmatched: 9. This CDR3 is 15 amino acids long. For the CDR3, the DNA is TGTGCCAGCAGCTTATCCCTGACAGGGGCCAGTGGCTACACCTTC. It translates to CASSLSLTGASGYTF.

The chain joins TRBV15 to TRBJ2-7; D remains unclear. The CDR3 extends over 13 amino acids. The germline CDR1 and CDR2 sequences are LNHNV and YYDKDF (reference sequence). The V gene lost 1 base and the J gene lost 1 base, with 5 bases spanning the gap. CDR3 DNA sequence: TGTGCCACCAGCAGAGCCGGATCCTACGAGCAGTACTTC. Residues: CATSRAGSYEQYF.

This clonotype was detected only once. The rearrangement joins TRBV18 to TRBJ1-4, with TRBD1 matching over 7 bases. J gave up 10 bases and V 2 bases, and 10 bases lay outside the gene matches. Germline CDR1 and CDR2: KGHSH and LQKENI. The length of the CDR3 is 15 residues. This CDR3 is CASSPSSQGVGKLFF. The CDR3 region has the DNA TGTGCCAGCTCACCATCATCCCAGGGGGTTGGAAAACTGTTTTTT.

The rearrangement uses TRBV7-9 and TRBJ1-1; D uncertain. This CDR3 is built from 13 residues. V was pared by 8 bases and J by 1 base, with 11 bases between. The germline CDR1 and CDR2 sequences are SEHNR and FQNEAQ (reference sequence). The CDR3 DNA reads TGTGCCAGCGGAGGACTGACGAACACTGAAGCTTTCTTT. It yields the protein CASGGLTNTEAFF.

V and J are TRBV7-2 and TRBJ1-5; TRBD1 might be the D (5 bases). V was pared by 4 bases and J by 5 bases, with 12 bases between. CDR1 and CDR2 (germline): SGHTA, FQGNSA. The CDR3 length is 14 residues. The CDR3: CASSSRGGDQPQHF. Here the CDR3 DNA reads TGTGCCAGCAGCTCTCGCGGAGGGGATCAGCCCCAGCATTTT.

This CDR3 is CSVQHRGKTSYEQYF. The CDR3 DNA reads as TGCAGCGTTCAACACAGGGGTAAGACCTCCTACGAGCAGTACTTC. The chain uses TRBV29-1 and TRBJ2-7; 7 bases are shared with TRBD1. CDR1 and CDR2 (germline): SQVTM, ANQGSEA. V dropped 5 bases and J dropped 0; count of bases not matched to a gene: 10. The CDR3 runs 15 residues.